The rows below give T cell receptor beta chains drawn from one sample of a study of Graves' ophthalmopathy and Graves' hyperthyroidism. One entry per CDR3 protein, called by TCRdb with MiXCR from the multiplex PCR reads. The data show a few hundred thousand distinct CDR3 sequences, 17% seen once. Sequenced material: peripheral blood. Source of these receptors: an adult man with Graves' ophthalmopathy. CDR3s include the opening cysteine and the closing phenylalanine or tryptophan. Each record gives: CDR3 protein, V gene, CDR3 length.

cdr3_aa: CASSQSTGTNQPQHF; v_call: TRBV5-1; cdr3_length: 15
cdr3_aa: CASSQDLNRWGEQYF; v_call: TRBV14; cdr3_length: 15
cdr3_aa: CASSLRRTSGGGYEQYF; v_call: TRBV27; cdr3_length: 17
cdr3_aa: CASSQQHNSNQPQHF; v_call: TRBV4-2; cdr3_length: 15
cdr3_aa: CSGQGASLEQYF; v_call: TRBV20-1; cdr3_length: 12
cdr3_aa: CSARALGAYEQYF; v_call: TRBV20-1; cdr3_length: 13
cdr3_aa: CASSVSGTPHYEQYF; v_call: TRBV12-3/TRBV12-4; cdr3_length: 15
cdr3_aa: CASPETSGSTYEQYF; v_call: TRBV7-3; cdr3_length: 15
cdr3_aa: CASTAGWAGRALGYGYTF; v_call: TRBV6-1; cdr3_length: 18
cdr3_aa: CASREASGRTYEQYF; v_call: TRBV5-1; cdr3_length: 15
cdr3_aa: CASSLREGGETQYF; v_call: TRBV3-1; cdr3_length: 14
cdr3_aa: CASSPPGGHKSETQYF; v_call: TRBV9; cdr3_length: 16
cdr3_aa: CASSPSDIAVRDTGELFF; v_call: TRBV11-2; cdr3_length: 18
cdr3_aa: CASSPTYTPTYEQYF; v_call: TRBV13; cdr3_length: 15
cdr3_aa: CASSNNLQLYGYTF; v_call: TRBV27; cdr3_length: 14
cdr3_aa: CASSWWGNEQYF; v_call: TRBV6-5; cdr3_length: 12
cdr3_aa: CASTTGVHGYTF; v_call: TRBV6-1; cdr3_length: 12
cdr3_aa: CASSWSVTYEQYF; v_call: TRBV6-5; cdr3_length: 13
cdr3_aa: CASSLGGLNTYGYTF; v_call: TRBV6-5; cdr3_length: 15
cdr3_aa: CAISESGTDTMSGYTF; v_call: TRBV9; cdr3_length: 16
cdr3_aa: CASSELGQGEAFF; v_call: TRBV6-1; cdr3_length: 13
cdr3_aa: CASSQGTSGETYEQYF; v_call: TRBV7-8; cdr3_length: 16